Shown below are 8 T cell receptor beta chains from a single sample sequenced in a study of blood T cell repertoires in COVID-19. Method: immunoSEQ multiplex PCR; TCRdb's copy keeps in-frame clones and lacks some. Here the sample spans roughly 80,000 clones, 91% being singletons. The sample taken for sequencing was peripheral blood. The receptors were sampled from a woman between 45 and 65 years old in a cohort sampled during active COVID-19.

This chain links TRBV6-5 with TRBJ2-5; 7 positions agree with TRBD1. Germline V gives CDR1 MNHEY, CDR2 SVGAGI. CDR3 size: 15 residues. The V and J ends lost 5 bases and 5 bases, in that order; junction bases with no gene match: 11. This CDR3 reads CASSPRQGPVETQYF. The CDR3 DNA reads TGTGCCAGCAGTCCGAGACAGGGTCCGGTGGAGACCCAGTACTTC.

V gene TRBV5-4 combines with J gene TRBJ2-1, with 9 bases lining up with TRBD2. Trimming cost V 2 bases and J 7 bases; bases outside gene matches: 1. The CDR3 contains 13 residues. CDR1 is SGHNT, CDR2 YYREEE, per germline (reference sequence). CDR3 sequence (DNA): TGTGCCAGCAGCTTAGCGGGGGGTAATGAGCAGTTCTTC. Translated: CASSLAGGNEQFF.

This chain links TRBV28 with TRBJ2-1, with 9 positions matching TRBD2. The V and J ends lost 8 bases and 1 base, in that order; junction bases with no gene match: 6. The germline V gene encodes CDR1 MDHEN and CDR2 SYDVKM. This CDR3 is built from 15 residues. Written as DNA, the CDR3 is TGTGCCAGCGGCATAGCGGGAGTTTCCTACAATGAGCAGTTCTTC. Translated: CASGIAGVSYNEQFF.

The chain has TRBV7-9 and TRBJ2-7; 8 bases are a match to TRBD2. Trimming removed 1 base from V and 0 bases from J; junction bases left unmatched: 11. CDR1 is SEHNR and CDR2 is FQNEAQ in the germline V gene (reference sequence). CDR3 size: 18 residues. The CDR3 region is CASSLVGDSAGGSYEQYF. The CDR3 nucleotides are TGTGCCAGCAGCTTAGTCGGGGATTCGGCGGGAGGCTCCTACGAGCAGTACTTC.

The CDR3: CASSLTGQGYNSPLHF. CDR3 bases: TGTGCCAGCAGTTTAACAGGACAGGGTTATAATTCACCCCTCCACTTT. The chain is built from TRBV28 and TRBJ1-6; 8 bases match TRBD1. The CDR3 runs 16 residues. CDR1 and CDR2 (germline): MDHEN, SYDVKM. The junction had 4 bases not matched to a gene; V was cut back by 2 bases and J by 4 bases.

This rearrangement joins TRBV7-9 to TRBJ2-1, with TRBD2 matching 13 bases. Trimming cost V 4 bases and J 10 bases; bases outside gene matches: 4. Germline assignment: CDR1 SEHNR and CDR2 FQNEAQ (reference sequence). The CDR3 loop spans 14 amino acids. The CDR3 DNA sequence: TGTGCCAGCAGCTCTGGGACTAGCGGGGTAGAGCAGTTCTTC. It yields the protein CASSSGTSGVEQFF.

This chain connects TRBV27 to TRBJ2-2; no definite D call. V lost 2 bases and J 5 bases, leaving 12 bases between the germline ends. The germline CDR1 and CDR2 sequences are MNHEY and SMNVEV (reference sequence). The CDR3 is 15 residues long. This CDR3 is CASSLRLGRTGELFF. Written as DNA, the CDR3 is TGTGCCAGCAGTTTAAGGCTAGGTCGGACCGGGGAGCTGTTTTTT.

This chain uses TRBV11-2 with TRBJ2-4; possibly TRBD2 for D (6 bases). This CDR3 spans 16 amino acids. Germline CDR1 is SGHAT and CDR2 is FQNNGV. V was clipped by 0 bases and J by 2 bases, with 11 bases between them. This CDR3 reads CASSLEQLASKNIQYF. The CDR3 DNA reads TGTGCCAGCAGCTTAGAGCAACTAGCTTCCAAAAACATTCAGTACTTC. Full variable domain (missing parts from reference TRBV11-2 and TRBJ2-4): EAGVAQSPRYKIIEKRQSVAFWCNPISGHATLYWYQQILGQGPKLLIQFQNNGVVDDSQLPKDRFSAERLKGVDSTLKIQPAKLEDSAVYLCASSLEQLASKNIQYFGAGTRLSVL.